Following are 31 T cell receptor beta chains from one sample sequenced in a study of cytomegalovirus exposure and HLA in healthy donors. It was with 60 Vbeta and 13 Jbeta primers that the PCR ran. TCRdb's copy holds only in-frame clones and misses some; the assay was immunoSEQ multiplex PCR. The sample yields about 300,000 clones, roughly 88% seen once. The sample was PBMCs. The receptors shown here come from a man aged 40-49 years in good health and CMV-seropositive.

The CDR3 sequence: CASSVAGTSNEQFF. In nucleotides, the CDR3 is TGTGCCAGCAGTGTGGCCGGGACTTCGAATGAGCAGTTCTTC. The V gene is TRBV28, the J gene TRBJ2-1; possibly TRBD2 for D (6 bases). The germline V gene has CDR1 MDHEN and CDR2 SYDVKM. The CDR3 runs 14 residues. V gave up 5 bases and J gave up 7 bases, with 15 bases separating them.

The CDR3 DNA follows: TGCAGCGTTGACCCCCCTAGCACAGATACGCAGTATTTT. Its protein product is CSVDPPSTDTQYF. This rearrangement joins TRBV29-1 to TRBJ2-3; D gene uncertain. V gave up 3 bases and J gave up 0 bases, with 7 bases separating them. This CDR3 contains 13 residues. CDR1 and CDR2 from the germline V gene are SQVTM and ANQGSEA.

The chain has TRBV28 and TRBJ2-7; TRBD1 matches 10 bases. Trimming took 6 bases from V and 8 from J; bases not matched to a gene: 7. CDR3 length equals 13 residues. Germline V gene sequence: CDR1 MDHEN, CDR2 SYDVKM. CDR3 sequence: CASRTGQGPKQYF. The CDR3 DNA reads TGTGCCAGCAGAACGGGACAGGGGCCTAAGCAGTACTTC.

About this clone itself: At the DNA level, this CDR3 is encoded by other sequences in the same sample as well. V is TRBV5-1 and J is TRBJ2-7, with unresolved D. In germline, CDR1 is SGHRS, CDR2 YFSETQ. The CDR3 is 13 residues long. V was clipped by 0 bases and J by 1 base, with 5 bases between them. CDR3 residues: CASSLARSYEQYF. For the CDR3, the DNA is TGCGCCAGCAGCTTGGCCAGGTCCTACGAGCAGTACTTC.

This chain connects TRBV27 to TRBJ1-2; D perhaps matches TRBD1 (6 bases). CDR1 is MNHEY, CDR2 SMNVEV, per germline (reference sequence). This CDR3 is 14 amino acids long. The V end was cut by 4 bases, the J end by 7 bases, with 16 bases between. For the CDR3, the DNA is TGTGCCAGCAGTTCCTCCAGGGGTTTACGTGGCTACACCTTC. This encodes CASSSSRGLRGYTF.

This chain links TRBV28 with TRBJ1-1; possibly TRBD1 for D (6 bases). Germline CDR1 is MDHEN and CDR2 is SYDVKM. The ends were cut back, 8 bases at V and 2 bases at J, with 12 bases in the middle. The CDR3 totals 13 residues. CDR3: CASCGQLNTEAFF. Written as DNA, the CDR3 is TGTGCCAGCTGCGGACAGCTAAACACTGAAGCTTTCTTT.

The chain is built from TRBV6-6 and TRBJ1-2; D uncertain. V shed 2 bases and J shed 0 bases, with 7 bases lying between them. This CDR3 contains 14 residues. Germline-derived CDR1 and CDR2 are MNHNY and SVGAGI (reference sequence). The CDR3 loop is CASSYAAANYGYTF. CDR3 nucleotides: TGTGCCAGCAGTTACGCTGCAGCTAACTATGGCTACACCTTC.

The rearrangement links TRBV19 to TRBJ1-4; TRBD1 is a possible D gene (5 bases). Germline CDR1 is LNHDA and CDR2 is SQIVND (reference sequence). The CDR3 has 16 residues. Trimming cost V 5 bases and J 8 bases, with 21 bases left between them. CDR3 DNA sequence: TGTGCCAGTAGTGAAGACCCTGTGGGGCCAGGGGAAAAACTGTTTTTT. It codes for CASSEDPVGPGEKLFF.

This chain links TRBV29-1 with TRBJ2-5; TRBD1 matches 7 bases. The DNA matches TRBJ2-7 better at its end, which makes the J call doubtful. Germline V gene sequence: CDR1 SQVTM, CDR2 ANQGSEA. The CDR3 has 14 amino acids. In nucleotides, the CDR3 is TGCAGCGCCGCATCCCGGGACAGAGGATACGAGCAGTACTTC. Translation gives CSAASRDRGYEQYF.

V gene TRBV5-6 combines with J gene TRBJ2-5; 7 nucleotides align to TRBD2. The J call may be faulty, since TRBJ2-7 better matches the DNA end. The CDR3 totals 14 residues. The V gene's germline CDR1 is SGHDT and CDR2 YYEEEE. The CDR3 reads CASSLDWRGYEQYF. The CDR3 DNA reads TGTGCCAGCAGCTTGGATTGGCGGGGGTACGAGCAGTACTTC.

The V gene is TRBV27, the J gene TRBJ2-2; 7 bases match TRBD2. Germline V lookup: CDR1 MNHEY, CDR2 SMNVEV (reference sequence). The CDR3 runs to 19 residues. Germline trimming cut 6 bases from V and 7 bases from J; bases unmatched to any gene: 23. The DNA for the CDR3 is TGTGCCAGCAGCCCCGCCCCCGTCTACCTCAGCGGGAATGACGGGGAGCTGTTTTTT. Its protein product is CASSPAPVYLSGNDGELFF.

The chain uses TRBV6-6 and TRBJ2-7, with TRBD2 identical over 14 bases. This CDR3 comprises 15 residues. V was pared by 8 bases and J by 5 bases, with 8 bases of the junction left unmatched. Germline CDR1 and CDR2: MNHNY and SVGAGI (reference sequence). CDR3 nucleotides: TGTGCCAGCGGGACTAGCGGGAGCAGGAAGGACGAGCAGTACTTC. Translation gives CASGTSGSRKDEQYF.

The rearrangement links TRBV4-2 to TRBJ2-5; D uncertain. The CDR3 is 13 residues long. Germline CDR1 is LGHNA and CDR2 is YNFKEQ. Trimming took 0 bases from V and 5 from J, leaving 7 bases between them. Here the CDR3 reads CASSQDPVETQYF. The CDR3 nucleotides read TGTGCCAGCAGCCAAGATCCAGTGGAGACCCAGTACTTC.

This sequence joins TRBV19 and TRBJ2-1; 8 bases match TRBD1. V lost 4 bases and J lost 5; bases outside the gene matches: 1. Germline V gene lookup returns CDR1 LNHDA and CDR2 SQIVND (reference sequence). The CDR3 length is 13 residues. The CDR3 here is CASSTGGNNEQFF. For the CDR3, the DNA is TGTGCCAGTAGTACAGGGGGCAACAATGAGCAGTTCTTC.

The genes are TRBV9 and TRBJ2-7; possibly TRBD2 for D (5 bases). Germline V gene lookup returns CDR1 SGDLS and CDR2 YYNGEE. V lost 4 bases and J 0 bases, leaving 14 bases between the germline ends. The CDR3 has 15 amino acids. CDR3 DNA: TGTGCCAGCAGCCCCCGGGGTCTCAGCTCCTACGAGCAGTACTTC. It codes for CASSPRGLSSYEQYF.

This CDR3 is CASSQARLGSLDTQYF. The DNA for the CDR3 is TGCGCCAGCAGCCAGGCGCGCCTCGGGAGCCTGGATACGCAGTATTTT. The chain is built from TRBV4-1 and TRBJ2-3, with a possible D match to TRBD2 (6 bases). Trimming cost V 3 bases and J 6 bases, with 19 bases left between them. Germline lookup yields CDR1 MGHRA and CDR2 YSYEKL. This CDR3 has 16 amino acids.

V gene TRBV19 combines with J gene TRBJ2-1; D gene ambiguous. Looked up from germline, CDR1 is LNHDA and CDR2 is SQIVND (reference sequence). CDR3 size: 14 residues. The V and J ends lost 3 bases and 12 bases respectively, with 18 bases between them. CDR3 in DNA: TGTGCCAGTAGTATGGGTGTGGTAGCAGCTGGGCAGTTCTTC. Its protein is CASSMGVVAAGQFF. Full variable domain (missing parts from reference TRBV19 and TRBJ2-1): DGGITQSPKYLFRKEGQNVTLSCEQNLNHDAMYWYRQDPGQGLRLIYYSQIVNDFQKGDIAEGYSVSREKKESFPLTVTSAQKNPTAFYLCASSMGVVAAGQFFGPGTRLTVL.

CDR3 in DNA: TGTGCCAGCAGCCGCGGAGGACCGAACTACTATGGCTACACCTTC. Its protein is CASSRGGPNYYGYTF. The chain is built from TRBV6-5 and TRBJ1-2; D is ambiguous. Germline V gene sequence: CDR1 MNHEY, CDR2 SVGAGI. The CDR3 is made up of 15 amino acids. Trimming stripped 6 bases from V and 3 bases from J, with 17 bases between.

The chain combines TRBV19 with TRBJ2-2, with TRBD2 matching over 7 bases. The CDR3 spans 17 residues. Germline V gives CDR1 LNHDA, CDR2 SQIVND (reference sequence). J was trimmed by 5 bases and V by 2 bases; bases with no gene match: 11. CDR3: CASSISFRGSRTGELFF. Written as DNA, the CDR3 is TGTGCCAGTAGTATAAGCTTCCGCGGGAGTCGGACCGGGGAGCTGTTTTTT. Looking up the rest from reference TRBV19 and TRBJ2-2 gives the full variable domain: DGGITQSPKYLFRKEGQNVTLSCEQNLNHDAMYWYRQDPGQGLRLIYYSQIVNDFQKGDIAEGYSVSREKKESFPLTVTSAQKNPTAFYLCASSISFRGSRTGELFFGEGSRLTVL.

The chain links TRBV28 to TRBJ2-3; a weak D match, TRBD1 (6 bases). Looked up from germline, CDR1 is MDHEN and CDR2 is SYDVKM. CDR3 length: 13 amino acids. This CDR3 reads CASDRFSTDTQYF. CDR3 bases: TGTGCAAGCGACAGGTTTAGCACAGATACGCAGTATTTT.

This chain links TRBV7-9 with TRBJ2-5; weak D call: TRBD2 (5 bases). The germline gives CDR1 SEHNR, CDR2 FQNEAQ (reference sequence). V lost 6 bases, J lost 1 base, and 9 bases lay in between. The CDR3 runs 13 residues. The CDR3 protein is CASRPGSQETQYF. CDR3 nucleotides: TGTGCCAGCAGGCCGGGATCCCAAGAGACCCAGTACTTC.

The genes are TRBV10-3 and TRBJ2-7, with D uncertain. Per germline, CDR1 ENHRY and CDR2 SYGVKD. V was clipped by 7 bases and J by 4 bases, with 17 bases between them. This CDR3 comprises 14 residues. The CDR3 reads CAINSNPAQYEQYF. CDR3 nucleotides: TGTGCCATCAACAGTAACCCAGCACAATACGAGCAGTACTTC.

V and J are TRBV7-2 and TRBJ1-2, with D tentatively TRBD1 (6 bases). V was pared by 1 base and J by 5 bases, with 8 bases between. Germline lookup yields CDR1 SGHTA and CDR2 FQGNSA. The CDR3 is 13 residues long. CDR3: CASSLVTGYGYTF. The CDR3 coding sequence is TGTGCCAGCAGCTTAGTAACAGGGTATGGCTACACCTTC.

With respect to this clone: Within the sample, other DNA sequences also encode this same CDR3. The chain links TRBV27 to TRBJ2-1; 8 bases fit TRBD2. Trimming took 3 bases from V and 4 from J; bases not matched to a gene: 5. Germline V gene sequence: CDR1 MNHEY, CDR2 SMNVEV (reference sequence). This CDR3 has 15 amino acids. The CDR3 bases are TGTGCCAGCAGTTTTGGAACTAGCGGATACAATGAGCAGTTCTTC. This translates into CASSFGTSGYNEQFF.

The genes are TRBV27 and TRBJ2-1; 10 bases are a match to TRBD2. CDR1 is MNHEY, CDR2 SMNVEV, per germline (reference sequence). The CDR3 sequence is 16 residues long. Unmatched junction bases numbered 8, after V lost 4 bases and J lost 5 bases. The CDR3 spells CASSSPAGGGDNEQFF. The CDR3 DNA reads TGTGCCAGCAGTTCGCCAGCGGGAGGGGGAGACAATGAGCAGTTCTTC.

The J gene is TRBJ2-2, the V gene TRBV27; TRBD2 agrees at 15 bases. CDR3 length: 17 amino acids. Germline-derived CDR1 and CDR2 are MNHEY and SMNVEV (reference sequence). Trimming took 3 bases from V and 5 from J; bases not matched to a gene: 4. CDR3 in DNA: TGTGCCAGCAGTTTCTCGGGACTAGCGGGGGGTACCGGGGAGCTGTTTTTT. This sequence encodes CASSFSGLAGGTGELFF.

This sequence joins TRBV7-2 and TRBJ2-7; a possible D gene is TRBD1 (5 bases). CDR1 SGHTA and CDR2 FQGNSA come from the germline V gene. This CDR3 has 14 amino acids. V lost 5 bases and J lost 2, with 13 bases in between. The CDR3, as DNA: TGTGCCAGCAGCCCGAGCCAGGGTACCTACGAGCAGTACTTC. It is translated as CASSPSQGTYEQYF.

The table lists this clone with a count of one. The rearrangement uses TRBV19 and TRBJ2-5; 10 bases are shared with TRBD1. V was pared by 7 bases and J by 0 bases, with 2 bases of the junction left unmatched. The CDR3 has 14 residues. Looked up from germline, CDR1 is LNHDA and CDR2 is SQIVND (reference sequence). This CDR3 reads CASMGQGYQETQYF. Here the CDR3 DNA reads TGTGCCAGTATGGGACAGGGGTACCAAGAGACCCAGTACTTC.

In DNA, the CDR3 is TGTGCCAGCAGTGAAGAGGGGCGGCGGAGCTACACCTTC. It codes for CASSEEGRRSYTF. The J gene is TRBJ1-2, the V gene TRBV6-1, with D perhaps matching TRBD1 (5 bases). CDR3 length: 13 residues. The germline V gene has CDR1 MNHNS and CDR2 SASEGT. Trimming took off 1 base at V and 9 bases at J, with 12 bases between the two ends.

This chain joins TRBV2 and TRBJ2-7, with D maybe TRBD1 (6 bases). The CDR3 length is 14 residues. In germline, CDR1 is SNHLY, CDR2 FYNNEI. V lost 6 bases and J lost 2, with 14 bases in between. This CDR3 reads CASRPTGPPYEQYF. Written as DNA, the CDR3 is TGTGCCAGCAGGCCGACAGGCCCTCCCTACGAGCAGTACTTC. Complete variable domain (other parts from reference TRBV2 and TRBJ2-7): EPEVTQTPSHQVTQMGQEVILRCVPISNHLYFYWYRQILGQKVEFLVSFYNNEISEKSEIFDDQFSVERPDGSNFTLKIRSTKLEDSAMYFCASRPTGPPYEQYFGPGTRLTVT.

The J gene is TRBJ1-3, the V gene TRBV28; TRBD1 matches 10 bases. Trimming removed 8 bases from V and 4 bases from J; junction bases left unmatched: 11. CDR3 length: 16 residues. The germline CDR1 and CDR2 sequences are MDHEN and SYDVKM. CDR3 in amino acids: CASGNDRGLWGNTIYF. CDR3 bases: TGTGCCAGCGGAAACGACAGGGGGCTATGGGGAAACACCATATATTTT.